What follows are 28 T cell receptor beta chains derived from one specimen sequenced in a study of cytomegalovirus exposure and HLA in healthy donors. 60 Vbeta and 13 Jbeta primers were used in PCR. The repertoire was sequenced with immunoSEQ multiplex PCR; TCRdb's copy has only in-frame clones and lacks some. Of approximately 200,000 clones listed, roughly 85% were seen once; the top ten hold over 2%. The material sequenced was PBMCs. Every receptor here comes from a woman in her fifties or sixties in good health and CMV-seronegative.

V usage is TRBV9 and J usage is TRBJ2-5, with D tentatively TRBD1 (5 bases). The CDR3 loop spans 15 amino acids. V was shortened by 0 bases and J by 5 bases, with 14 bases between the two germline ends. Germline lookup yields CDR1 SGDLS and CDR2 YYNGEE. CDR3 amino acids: CASSVVDILGETQYF. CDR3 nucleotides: TGTGCCAGCAGCGTAGTGGACATCCTGGGGGAGACCCAGTACTTC. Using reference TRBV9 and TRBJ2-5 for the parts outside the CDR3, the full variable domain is DSGVTQTPKHLITATGQRVTLRCSPRSGDLSVYWYQQSLDQGLQFLIQYYNGEERAKGNILERFSAQQFPDLHSELNLSSLELGDSALYFCASSVVDILGETQYFGPGTRLLVL.

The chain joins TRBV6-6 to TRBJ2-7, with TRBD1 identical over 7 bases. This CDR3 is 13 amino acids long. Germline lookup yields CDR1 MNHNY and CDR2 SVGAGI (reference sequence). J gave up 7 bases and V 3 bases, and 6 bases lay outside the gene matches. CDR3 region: CASSYDRAEEQYF. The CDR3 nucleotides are TGTGCCAGCAGTTATGACAGGGCGGAAGAGCAGTACTTC.

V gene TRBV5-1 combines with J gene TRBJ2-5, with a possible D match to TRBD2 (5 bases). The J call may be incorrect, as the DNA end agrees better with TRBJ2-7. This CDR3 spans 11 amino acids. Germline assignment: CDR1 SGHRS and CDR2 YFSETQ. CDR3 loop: CASSEGYEQYF. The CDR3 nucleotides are TGCGCCAGCAGCGAGGGTTACGAGCAGTACTTC.

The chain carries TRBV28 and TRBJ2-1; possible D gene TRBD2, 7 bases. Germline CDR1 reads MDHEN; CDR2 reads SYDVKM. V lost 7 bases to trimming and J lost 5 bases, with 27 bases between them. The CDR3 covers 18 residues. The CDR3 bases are TGTGCCAGCAAAAAACTCCAAGGGAGGGACACAGGGAACAATGAGCAGTTCTTC. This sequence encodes CASKKLQGRDTGNNEQFF.

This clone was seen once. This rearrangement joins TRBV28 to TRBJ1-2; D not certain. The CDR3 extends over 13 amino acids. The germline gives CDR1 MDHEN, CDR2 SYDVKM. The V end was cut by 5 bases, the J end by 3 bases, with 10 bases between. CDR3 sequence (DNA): TGTGCCAGCAGTAAGGAGCAGCACTATGGCTACACCTTC. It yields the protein CASSKEQHYGYTF.

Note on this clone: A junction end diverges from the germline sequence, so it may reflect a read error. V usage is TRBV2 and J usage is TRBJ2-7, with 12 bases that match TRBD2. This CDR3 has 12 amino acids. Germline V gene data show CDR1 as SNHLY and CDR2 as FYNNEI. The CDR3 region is CASSEELAGGSF. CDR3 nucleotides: TGTGCCAGCTCAGAGGAGCTAGCGGGAGGGTCGTTC.

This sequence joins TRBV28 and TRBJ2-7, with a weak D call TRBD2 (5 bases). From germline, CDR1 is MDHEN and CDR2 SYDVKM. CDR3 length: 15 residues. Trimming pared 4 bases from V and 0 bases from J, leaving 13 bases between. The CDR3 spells CASSSSAGHSYEQYF. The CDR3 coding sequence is TGTGCCAGCAGTTCCAGCGCGGGCCACTCCTACGAGCAGTACTTC.

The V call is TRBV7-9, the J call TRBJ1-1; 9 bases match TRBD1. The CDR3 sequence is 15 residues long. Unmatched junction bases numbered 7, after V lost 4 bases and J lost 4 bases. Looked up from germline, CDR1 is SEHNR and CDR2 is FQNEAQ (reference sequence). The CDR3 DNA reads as TGTGCCAGCAGCTCTTTGGGACAGGGCGTCACTGAAGCTTTCTTT. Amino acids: CASSSLGQGVTEAFF.

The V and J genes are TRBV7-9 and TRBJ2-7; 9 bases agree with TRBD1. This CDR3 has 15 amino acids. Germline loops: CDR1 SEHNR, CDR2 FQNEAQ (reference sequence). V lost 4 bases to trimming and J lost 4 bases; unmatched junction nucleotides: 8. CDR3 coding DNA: TGTGCCAGCAGCTCCACCCGGGACAGGGTGTACGAGCAGTACTTC. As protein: CASSSTRDRVYEQYF.

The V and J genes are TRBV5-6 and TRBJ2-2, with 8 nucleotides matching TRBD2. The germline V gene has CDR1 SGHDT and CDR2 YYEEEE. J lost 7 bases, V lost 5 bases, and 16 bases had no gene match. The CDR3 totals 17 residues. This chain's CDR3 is CASSWGLAGDTIGELFF. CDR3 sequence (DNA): TGTGCCAGCAGTTGGGGCCTAGCGGGCGACACAATCGGGGAGCTGTTTTTT.

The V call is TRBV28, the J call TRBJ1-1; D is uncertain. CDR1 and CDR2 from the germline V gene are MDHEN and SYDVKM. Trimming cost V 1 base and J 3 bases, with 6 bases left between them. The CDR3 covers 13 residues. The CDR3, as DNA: TGTGCCAGCAGTTTATCCCCCGACACTGAAGCTTTCTTT. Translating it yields CASSLSPDTEAFF.

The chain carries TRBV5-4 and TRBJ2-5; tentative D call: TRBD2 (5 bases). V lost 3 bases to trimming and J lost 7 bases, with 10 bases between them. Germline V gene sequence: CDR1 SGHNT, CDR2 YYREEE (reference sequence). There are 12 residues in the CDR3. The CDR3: CASSSVSGTQYF. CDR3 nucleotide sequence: TGTGCCAGCAGCTCCGTAAGCGGGACCCAGTACTTC.

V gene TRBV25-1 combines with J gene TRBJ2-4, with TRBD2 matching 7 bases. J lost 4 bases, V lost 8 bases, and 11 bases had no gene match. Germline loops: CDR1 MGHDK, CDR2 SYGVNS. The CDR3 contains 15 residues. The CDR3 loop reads CASQLGGSLKNIQYF. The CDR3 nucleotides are TGTGCCAGCCAACTCGGCGGGAGCTTAAAAAACATTCAGTACTTC.

CDR3 sequence (DNA): TGTGCCAGTAGTGTCGGGAGCGCGGCCAAAAACATTCAGTACTTC. Its translation: CASSVGSAAKNIQYF. The chain recombines TRBV19 with TRBJ2-4; TRBD2 is a possible D gene (6 bases). The V gene's germline CDR1 is LNHDA and CDR2 SQIVND (reference sequence). The CDR3 extends over 15 amino acids. V was clipped by 5 bases and J by 1 base, with 12 bases between them.

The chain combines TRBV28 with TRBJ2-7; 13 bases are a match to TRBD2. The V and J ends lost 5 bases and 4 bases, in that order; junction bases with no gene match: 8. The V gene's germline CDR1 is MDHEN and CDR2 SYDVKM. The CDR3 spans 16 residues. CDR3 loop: CASSGTSGARGYEQYF. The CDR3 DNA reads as TGTGCCAGCAGTGGGACTAGCGGGGCAAGGGGATACGAGCAGTACTTC.

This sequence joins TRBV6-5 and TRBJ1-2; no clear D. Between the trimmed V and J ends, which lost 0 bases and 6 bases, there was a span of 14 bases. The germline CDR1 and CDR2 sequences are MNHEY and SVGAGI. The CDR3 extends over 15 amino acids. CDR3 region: CASSYSTTEFNGYTF. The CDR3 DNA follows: TGTGCCAGCAGTTACTCGACGACGGAGTTCAATGGCTACACCTTC.

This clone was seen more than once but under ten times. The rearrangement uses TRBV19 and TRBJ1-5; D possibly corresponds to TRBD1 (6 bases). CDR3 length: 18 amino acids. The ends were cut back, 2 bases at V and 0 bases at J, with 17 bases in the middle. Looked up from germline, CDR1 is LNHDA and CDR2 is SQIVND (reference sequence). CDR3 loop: CASSINREKGYSNQPQHF. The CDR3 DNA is TGTGCCAGTAGTATAAACAGGGAAAAGGGCTATAGCAATCAGCCCCAGCATTTT.

The CDR3 loop reads CASSLELPNTGELFF. CDR3 in DNA: TGTGCCAGCAGCTTAGAACTACCGAACACCGGGGAGCTGTTTTTT. The genes are TRBV13 and TRBJ2-2; the D is unclear. The CDR3 spans 15 residues. Germline V gene lookup returns CDR1 PRHDT and CDR2 FYEKMQ (reference sequence). V lost 1 base and J 0 bases, leaving 6 bases between the germline ends.

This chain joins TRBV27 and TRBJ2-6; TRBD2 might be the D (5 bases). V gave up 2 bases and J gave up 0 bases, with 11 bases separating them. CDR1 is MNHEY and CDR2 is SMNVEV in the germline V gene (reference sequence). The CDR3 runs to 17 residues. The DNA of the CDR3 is TGTGCCAGCAGTTTAAAGGCTAGCCTCTCTGGGGCCAACGTCCTGACTTTC. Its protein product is CASSLKASLSGANVLTF.

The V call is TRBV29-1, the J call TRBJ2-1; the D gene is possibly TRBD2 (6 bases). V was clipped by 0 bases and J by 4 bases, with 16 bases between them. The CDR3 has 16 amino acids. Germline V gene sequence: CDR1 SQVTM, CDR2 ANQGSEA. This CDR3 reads CSVEDGTDGRYNEQFF. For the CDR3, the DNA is TGCAGCGTTGAAGATGGGACTGACGGACGATACAATGAGCAGTTCTTC.

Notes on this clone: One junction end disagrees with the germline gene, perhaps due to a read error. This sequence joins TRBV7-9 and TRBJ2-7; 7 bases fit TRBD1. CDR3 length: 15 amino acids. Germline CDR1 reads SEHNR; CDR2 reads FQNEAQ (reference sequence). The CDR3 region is CVSSIGQDFSYEQYF. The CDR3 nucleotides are TGTGTCAGCAGCATCGGACAGGATTTCTCCTACGAGCAGTACTTC.

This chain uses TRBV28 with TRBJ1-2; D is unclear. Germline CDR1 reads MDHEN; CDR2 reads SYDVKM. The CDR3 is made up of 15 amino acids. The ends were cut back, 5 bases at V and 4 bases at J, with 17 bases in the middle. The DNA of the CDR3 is TGTGCCAGCAGTCCTCAACCAAGAGGGCCCTATGGCTACACCTTC. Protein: CASSPQPRGPYGYTF.

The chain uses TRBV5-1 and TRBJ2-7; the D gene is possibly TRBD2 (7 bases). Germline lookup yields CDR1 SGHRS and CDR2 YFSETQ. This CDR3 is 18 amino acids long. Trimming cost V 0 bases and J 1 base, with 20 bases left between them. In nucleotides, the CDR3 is TGCGCCAGCAGCTTGGATTCTCGATCGGGGGGCCTTTCCTACGAGCAGTACTTC. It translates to CASSLDSRSGGLSYEQYF.

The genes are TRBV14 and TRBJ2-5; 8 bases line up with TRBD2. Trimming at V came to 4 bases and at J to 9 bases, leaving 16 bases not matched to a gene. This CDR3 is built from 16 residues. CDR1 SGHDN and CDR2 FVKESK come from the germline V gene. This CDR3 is CASSPLGTRPSGAQYF. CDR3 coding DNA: TGTGCCAGCAGCCCCCTAGGGACTAGGCCTTCGGGGGCCCAGTACTTC.

The CDR3 coding sequence is TGTGCCAGCAGCAAAGGTGGGGGCGCACCCTCCTACGAGCAGTACTTC. Translated, it gives CASSKGGGAPSYEQYF. This chain connects TRBV21-1 to TRBJ2-7; the DNA was not compared with TRBD1, the D call given in the table. TRBV21-1 is shown as a pseudogene. The CDR3 is 16 amino acids.

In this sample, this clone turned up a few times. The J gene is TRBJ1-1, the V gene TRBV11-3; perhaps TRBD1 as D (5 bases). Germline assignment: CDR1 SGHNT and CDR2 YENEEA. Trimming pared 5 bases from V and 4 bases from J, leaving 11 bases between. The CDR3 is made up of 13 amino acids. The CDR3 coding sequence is TGTGCCAGCAGCCTCACAAGGGGCACTGAAGCTTTCTTT. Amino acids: CASSLTRGTEAFF.

CDR3: CASSLRPRNTGELFF. The CDR3 DNA is TGTGCCAGCAGCCTCAGACCTAGAAACACCGGGGAGCTGTTTTTT. The chain has TRBV7-8 and TRBJ2-2; D remains ambiguous. Per germline, CDR1 SGHVS and CDR2 FQNEAQ. The V gene lost 5 bases and the J gene lost 2 bases, with 12 bases spanning the gap. This CDR3 contains 15 residues.

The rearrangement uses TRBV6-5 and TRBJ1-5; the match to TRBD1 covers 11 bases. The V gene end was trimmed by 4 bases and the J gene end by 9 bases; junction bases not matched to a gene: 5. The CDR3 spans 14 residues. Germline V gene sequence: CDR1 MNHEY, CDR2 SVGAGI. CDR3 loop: CASSSDRGLRPQHF. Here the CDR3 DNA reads TGTGCCAGCAGTTCGGACAGGGGGCTGCGGCCCCAGCATTTT.